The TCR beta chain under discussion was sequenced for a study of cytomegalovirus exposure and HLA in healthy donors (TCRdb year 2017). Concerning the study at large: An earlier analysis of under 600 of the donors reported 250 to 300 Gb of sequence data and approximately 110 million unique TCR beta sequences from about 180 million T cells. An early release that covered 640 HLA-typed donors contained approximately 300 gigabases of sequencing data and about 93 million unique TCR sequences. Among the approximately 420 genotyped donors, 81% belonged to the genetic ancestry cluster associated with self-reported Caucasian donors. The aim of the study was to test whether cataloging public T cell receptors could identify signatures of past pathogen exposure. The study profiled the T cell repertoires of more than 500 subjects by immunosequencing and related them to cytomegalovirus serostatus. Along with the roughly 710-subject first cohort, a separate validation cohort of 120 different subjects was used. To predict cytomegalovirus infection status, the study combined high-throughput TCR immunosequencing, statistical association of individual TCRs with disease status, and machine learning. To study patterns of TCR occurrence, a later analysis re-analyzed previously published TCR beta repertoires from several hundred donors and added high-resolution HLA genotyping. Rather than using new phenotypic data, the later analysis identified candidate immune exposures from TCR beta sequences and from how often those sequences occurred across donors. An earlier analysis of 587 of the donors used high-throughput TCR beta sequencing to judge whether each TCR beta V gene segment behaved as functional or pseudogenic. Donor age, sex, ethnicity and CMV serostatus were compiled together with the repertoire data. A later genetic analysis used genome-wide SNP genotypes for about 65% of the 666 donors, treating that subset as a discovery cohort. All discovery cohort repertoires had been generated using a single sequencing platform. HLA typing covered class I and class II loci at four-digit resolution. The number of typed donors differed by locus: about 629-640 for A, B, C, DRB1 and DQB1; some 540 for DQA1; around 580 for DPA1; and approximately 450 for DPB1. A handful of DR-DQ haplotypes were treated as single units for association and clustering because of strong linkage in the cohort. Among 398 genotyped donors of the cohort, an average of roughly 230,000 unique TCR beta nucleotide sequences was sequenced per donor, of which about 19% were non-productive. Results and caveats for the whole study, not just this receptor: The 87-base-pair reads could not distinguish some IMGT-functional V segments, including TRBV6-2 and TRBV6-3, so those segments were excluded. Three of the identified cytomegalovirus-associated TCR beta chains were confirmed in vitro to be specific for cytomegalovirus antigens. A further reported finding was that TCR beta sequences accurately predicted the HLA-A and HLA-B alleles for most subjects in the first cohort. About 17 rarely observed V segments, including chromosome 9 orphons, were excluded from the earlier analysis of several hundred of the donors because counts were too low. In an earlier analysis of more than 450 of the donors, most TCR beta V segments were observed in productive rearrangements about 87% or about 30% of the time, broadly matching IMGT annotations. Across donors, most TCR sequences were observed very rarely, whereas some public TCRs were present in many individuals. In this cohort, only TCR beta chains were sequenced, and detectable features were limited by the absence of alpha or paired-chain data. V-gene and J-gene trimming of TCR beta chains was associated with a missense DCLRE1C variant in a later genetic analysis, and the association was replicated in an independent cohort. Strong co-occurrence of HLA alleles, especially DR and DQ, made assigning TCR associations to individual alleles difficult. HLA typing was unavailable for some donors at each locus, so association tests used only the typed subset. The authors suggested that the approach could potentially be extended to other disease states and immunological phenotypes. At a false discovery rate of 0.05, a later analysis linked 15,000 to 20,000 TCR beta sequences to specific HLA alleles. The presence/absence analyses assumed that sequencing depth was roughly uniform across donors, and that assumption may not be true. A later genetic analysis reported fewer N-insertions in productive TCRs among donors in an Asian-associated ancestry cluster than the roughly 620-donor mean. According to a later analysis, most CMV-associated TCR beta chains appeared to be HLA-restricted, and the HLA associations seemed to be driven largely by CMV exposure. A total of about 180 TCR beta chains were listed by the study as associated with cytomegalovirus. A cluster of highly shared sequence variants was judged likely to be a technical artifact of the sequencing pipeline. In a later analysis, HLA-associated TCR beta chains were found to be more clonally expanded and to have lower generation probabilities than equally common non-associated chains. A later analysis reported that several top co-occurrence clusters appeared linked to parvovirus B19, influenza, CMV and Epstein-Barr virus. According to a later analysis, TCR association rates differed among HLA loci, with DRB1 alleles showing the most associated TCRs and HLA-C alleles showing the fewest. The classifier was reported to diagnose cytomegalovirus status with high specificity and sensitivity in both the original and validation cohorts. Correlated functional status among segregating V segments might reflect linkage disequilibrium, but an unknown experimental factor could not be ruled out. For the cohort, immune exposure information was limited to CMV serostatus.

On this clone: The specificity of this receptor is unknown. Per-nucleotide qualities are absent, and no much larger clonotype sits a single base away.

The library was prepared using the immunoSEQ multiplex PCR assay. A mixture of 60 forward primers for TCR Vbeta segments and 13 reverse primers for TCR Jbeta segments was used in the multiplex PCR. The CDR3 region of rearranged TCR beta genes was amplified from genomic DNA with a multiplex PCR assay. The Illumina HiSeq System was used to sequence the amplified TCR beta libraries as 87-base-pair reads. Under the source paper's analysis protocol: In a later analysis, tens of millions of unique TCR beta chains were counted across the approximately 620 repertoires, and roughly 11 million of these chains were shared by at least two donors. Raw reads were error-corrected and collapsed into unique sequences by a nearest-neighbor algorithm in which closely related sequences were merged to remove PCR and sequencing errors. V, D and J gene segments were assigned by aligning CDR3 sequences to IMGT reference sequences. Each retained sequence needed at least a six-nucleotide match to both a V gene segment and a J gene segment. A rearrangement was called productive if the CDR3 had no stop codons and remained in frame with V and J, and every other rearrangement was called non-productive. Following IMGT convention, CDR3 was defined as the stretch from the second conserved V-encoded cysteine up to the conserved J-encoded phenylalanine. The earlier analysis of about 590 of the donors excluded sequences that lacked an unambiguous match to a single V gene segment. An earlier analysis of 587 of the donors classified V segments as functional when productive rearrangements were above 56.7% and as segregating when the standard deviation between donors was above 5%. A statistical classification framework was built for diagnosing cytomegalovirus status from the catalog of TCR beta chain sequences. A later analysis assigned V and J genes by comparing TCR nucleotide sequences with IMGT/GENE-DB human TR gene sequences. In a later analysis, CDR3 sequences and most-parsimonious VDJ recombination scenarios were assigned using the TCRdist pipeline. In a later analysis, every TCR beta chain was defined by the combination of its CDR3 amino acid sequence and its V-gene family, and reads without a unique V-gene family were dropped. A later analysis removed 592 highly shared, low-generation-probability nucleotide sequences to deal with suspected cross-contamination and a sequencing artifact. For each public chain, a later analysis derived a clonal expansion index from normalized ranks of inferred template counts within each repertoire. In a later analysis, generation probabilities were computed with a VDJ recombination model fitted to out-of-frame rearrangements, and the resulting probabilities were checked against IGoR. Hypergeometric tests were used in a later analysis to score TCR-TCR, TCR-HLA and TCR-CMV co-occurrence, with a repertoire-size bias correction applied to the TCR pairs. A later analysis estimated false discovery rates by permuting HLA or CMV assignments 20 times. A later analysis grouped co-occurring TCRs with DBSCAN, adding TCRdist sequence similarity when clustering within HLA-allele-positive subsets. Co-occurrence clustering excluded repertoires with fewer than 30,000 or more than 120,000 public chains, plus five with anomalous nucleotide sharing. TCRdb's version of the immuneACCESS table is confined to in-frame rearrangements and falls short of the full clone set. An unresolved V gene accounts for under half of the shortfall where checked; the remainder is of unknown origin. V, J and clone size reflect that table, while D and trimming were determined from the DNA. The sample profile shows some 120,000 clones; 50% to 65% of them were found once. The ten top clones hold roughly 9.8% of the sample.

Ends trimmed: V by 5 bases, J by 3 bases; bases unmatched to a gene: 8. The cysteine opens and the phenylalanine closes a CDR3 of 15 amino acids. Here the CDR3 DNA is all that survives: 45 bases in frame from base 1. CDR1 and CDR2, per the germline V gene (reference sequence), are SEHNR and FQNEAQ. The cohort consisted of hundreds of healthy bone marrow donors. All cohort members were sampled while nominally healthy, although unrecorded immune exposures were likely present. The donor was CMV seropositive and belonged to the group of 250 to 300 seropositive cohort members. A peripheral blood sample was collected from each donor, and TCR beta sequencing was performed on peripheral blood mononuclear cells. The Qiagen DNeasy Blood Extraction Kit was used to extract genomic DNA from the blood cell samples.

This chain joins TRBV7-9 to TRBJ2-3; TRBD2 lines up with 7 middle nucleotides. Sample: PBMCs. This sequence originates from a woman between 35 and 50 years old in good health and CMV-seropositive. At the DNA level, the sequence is TGTGCCAGCAGCGGGTGGGAGGGAGAGACAGATACGCAGTATTTT. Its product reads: CASSGWEGETDTQYF.